The present TCR beta chain was sequenced within a study of blood T cell repertoires in COVID-19. Study-wide context: Donors in the United States, Italy and Spain gave samples during acute or convalescent COVID-19. Nucleic acid was either cDNA or gDNA, and it came from T cells, B-cell-depleted T cells, or PBMCs.

This clone has a single count. The length of the CDR3 is 15 residues. The germline V and J ends were trimmed by 4 bases and 4 bases, with 16 bases remaining between them. CDR1 is LGHNA, CDR2 YSLEER, per germline. In the original analysis: Researchers report that nucleated cell counts were estimated from reference gene primer amplification. Sequencing used immunoSEQ multiplex PCR; TCRdb keeps in-frame clones, though not all of them. V and J calls and clone size come straight from that table; D and trimming were deduced from the DNA. The table includes 200,000 to 300,000 clones, about 86% detected once.

This TCR came from a man aged 25-45 years with active or convalescent COVID-19. J is TRBJ1-1 and V is TRBV4-3; D unresolved. Sequencing used peripheral blood. The CDR3 DNA is TGCGCCAGCAGCCCAAGTCCCTCCGGGGTCACTGAAGCTTTCTTT. Protein: CASSPSPSGVTEAFF.